The 24 T cell receptor beta chains below all came from one sample that was sequenced in a study of blood T cells in healthy people across ages. Alongside a J-beta primer mix, a sample-barcoded 5' primer served in a second PCR lasting roughly 6 to 11 cycles. TCRdb passed the 5' RACE reads through MiXCR, listing each CDR3 protein once. The top ten hold about two fifths of the sample, which has 780,000 or so distinct CDR3 sequences, 40% to 65% seen once. The sample comprised blood. All receptors derive from a man at least 80 years old in good health.

A remark on this clonotype: The junction departs from germline at one end; a sequencing error may be responsible. The V call is TRBV12-3 or TRBV12-4, the J call TRBJ2-1; D uncertain. CDR3 size: 13 residues. CDR3 loop: CASSLVADNELFF. The CDR3 nucleotides read TGTGCCAGCAGTTTGGTGGCAGACAATGAGCTGTTCTTC.

This clonotype was counted only a few times. The J gene is TRBJ2-5, the V gene TRBV12-3 or TRBV12-4, with 7 nucleotides matching TRBD1. The CDR3 covers 17 residues. The V and J ends lost 5 bases and 0 bases, in that order; junction bases with no gene match: 12. The CDR3 DNA sequence: TGTGCCAGCAGTCTACAGACAGGGTTCGGGCACCAAGAGACCCAGTACTTC. Translation: CASSLQTGFGHQETQYF.

V is TRBV3-1 and J is TRBJ2-4, with 8 bases fitting TRBD2. The J call is uncertain, as TRBJ2-7 better fits the DNA end. The CDR3 runs to 15 residues. Germline CDR1 reads LGHDT; CDR2 reads YNNKEL (reference sequence). DNA for the CDR3: TGTGCCAGCAGCCGCATCCCGGGACTAGTCTACGAGCAGTACTTC. It encodes CASSRIPGLVYEQYF.

The sample holds a few counts of this clonotype. The V gene is TRBV20-1, the J gene TRBJ2-3; TRBD1 or TRBD2 may be the D gene (6 bases each). V lost 6 bases and J lost 9, with 13 bases in between. Germline V gene sequence: CDR1 DFQATT, CDR2 SNEGSKA (reference sequence). This CDR3 is built from 11 residues. CDR3 sequence: CSALRGETQYF. The CDR3 DNA sequence: TGCAGTGCCCTGAGGGGGGAAACGCAGTATTTT.

This sequence joins TRBV15 and TRBJ2-4; no firm D call. Germline V gives CDR1 LNHNV, CDR2 YYDKDF (reference sequence). V gave up 3 bases and J gave up 0 bases, with 18 bases separating them. This CDR3 spans 18 amino acids. Here the CDR3 reads CATSSHHRATLAKNIQYF. The CDR3 DNA reads as TGTGCCACCAGCAGTCACCATCGGGCCACCTTAGCCAAAAACATTCAGTACTTC.

The rearrangement joins TRBV9 to TRBJ2-1; TRBD2 aligns across 13 bases. The length of the CDR3 is 15 residues. The V segment lost 2 bases and the J segment 7 bases; nucleotides outside the gene matches: 3. The germline gives CDR1 SGDLS, CDR2 YYNGEE. Written as DNA, the CDR3 is TGTGCCAGCAGCGTGACTAGCGGGAGGAGGAATGAGCAGTTCTTC. This codes for CASSVTSGRRNEQFF.

The chain carries TRBV27 and TRBJ2-7; 9 bases map to TRBD1. Germline CDR1 reads MNHEY; CDR2 reads SMNVEV (reference sequence). The CDR3 loop spans 16 amino acids. V lost 5 bases to trimming and J lost 9 bases; unmatched junction nucleotides: 17. CDR3 coding DNA: TGTGCCAGCAGTACACCCATCCGGGACAGGGAGGGGCGGCAGTACTTC. Its protein is CASSTPIRDREGRQYF.

This clonotype showed up many times. The chain has TRBV28 and TRBJ2-7; TRBD2 matches 8 bases. The CDR3 loop spans 17 amino acids. Germline V gene data show CDR1 as MDHEN and CDR2 as SYDVKM. The J segment lost 1 base and the V segment lost 4 bases, leaving 12 bases of the junction unmatched. Here the CDR3 DNA reads TGTGCCAGCAGTTCGTTCTACTCGACTAGCGAGTCCTACGAGCAGTACTTC. It is translated as CASSSFYSTSESYEQYF.

The chain joins TRBV12-3 or TRBV12-4 to TRBJ1-1; D is ambiguous. CDR3 length: 15 residues. Trimming took 0 bases from V and 0 from J, leaving 8 bases between them. As DNA, the CDR3 is TGTGCCAGCAGTTTAGCGCGGGCAGTGAACACTGAAGCTTTCTTT. Encoded protein: CASSLARAVNTEAFF.

This clonotype has only a few counts. The chain uses TRBV18 and TRBJ2-5; either TRBD1 or TRBD2 may supply D (5 bases each). The V and J ends lost 4 bases and 11 bases respectively, with 20 bases between them. The V gene's germline CDR1 is KGHSH and CDR2 LQKENI. CDR3 length equals 14 residues. The CDR3 region is CASSLSGTYNEQYF. The DNA for the CDR3 is TGTGCCAGCTCACTGTCCGGGACCTACAATGAGCAGTACTTC. The complete variable domain, with remaining parts taken from reference TRBV18 and TRBJ2-5, reads NAGVMQNPRHLVRRRGQEARLRCSPMKGHSHVYWYRQLPEEGLKFMVYLQKENIIDESGMPKERFSAEFPKEGPSILRIQQVVRGDSAAYFCASSLSGTYNEQYFGPGTRLLVL.

The J gene is TRBJ2-5, the V gene TRBV4-2; 8 nucleotides match TRBD1. Germline values: CDR1 LGHNA, CDR2 YNFKEQ. The J segment lost 2 bases and the V segment lost 2 bases, leaving 7 bases of the junction unmatched. The CDR3 runs 16 residues. The CDR3 here is CASSQTGTGEQETQYF. CDR3 DNA: TGTGCCAGCAGCCAAACCGGGACAGGAGAGCAAGAGACCCAGTACTTC.

The rearrangement uses TRBV14 and TRBJ2-4, with D possibly matching TRBD1 (5 bases). Trimming cost V 5 bases and J 0 bases, with 8 bases left between them. Germline V gene lookup returns CDR1 SGHDN and CDR2 FVKESK. CDR3 length equals 14 residues. CDR3 nucleotides: TGTGCCAGCAGCGCAGGGATAGCCAAAAACATTCAGTACTTC. This translates into CASSAGIAKNIQYF.

The chain links TRBV11-2 to TRBJ2-6; no reliable D call. The CDR3 consists of 19 residues. The germline V and J ends were trimmed by 5 bases and 2 bases, with 22 bases remaining between them. Per the germline V gene, CDR1 is SGHAT and CDR2 is FQNNGV. As DNA, the CDR3 is TGTGCCAGCAGCCCGATCCGGCCGAGACTTTGGGCTGGGGCCAACGTCCTGACTTTC. Its protein is CASSPIRPRLWAGANVLTF.

V gene TRBV12-3 or TRBV12-4 combines with J gene TRBJ1-1; weak D call: TRBD1 (6 bases). V shed 1 base and J shed 11 bases, with 14 bases lying between them. CDR3 size: 13 residues. The CDR3 protein is CASSLGVGGSAFF. The CDR3 nucleotides are TGTGCCAGCAGTTTAGGGGTGGGGGGCTCCGCTTTCTTT.

The V call is TRBV7-2, the J call TRBJ1-3, with TRBD1 matching 10 bases. Germline trimming cut 2 bases from V and 2 bases from J; bases unmatched to any gene: 3. The CDR3 extends over 16 amino acids. The germline V gene encodes CDR1 SGHTA and CDR2 FQGNSA. The CDR3 DNA is TGTGCCAGCAGCTTATCCGGGACAGGGGCTGGAAACACCATATATTTT. Encoded protein: CASSLSGTGAGNTIYF.

This clonotype was found a few times. The chain joins TRBV7-2 to TRBJ2-1; 8 nucleotides agree with TRBD2. Trimming cost V 5 bases and J 3 bases; bases outside gene matches: 9. Germline V CDR1 and CDR2: SGHTA, FQGNSA. The CDR3 is 16 amino acids. CDR3 region: CASSPPGSGSYNEQFF. CDR3 nucleotides: TGTGCCAGCAGCCCCCCGGGGAGCGGGAGCTACAATGAGCAGTTCTTC.

This clonotype was counted many times. CDR3 bases: TGTGCCATCAGTGCAGGTGGAGACACAGATACGCAGTATTTT. Amino acids: CAISAGGDTDTQYF. The chain carries TRBV10-3 and TRBJ2-3; D gene unclear. Trimming took off 4 bases at V and 2 bases at J, with 10 bases between the two ends. Per the germline V gene, CDR1 is ENHRY and CDR2 is SYGVKD. This CDR3 is 14 amino acids long.

The chain employs TRBV6-1 and TRBJ2-6; TRBD1 aligns across 7 bases. V gave up 4 bases and J gave up 3 bases; unmatched junction bases: 3. This CDR3 comprises 15 residues. CDR1 is MNHNS, CDR2 SASEGT, per germline. The CDR3 region has the DNA TGTGCCAGCAGTGTCGACAGGGTTGGGGCCAACGTCCTGACTTTC. Its protein product is CASSVDRVGANVLTF.

V gene TRBV30 combines with J gene TRBJ1-4; the match to TRBD1 covers 7 bases. CDR3 size: 13 residues. V trimming: 5 bases; J trimming: 8 bases; junction bases outside the gene matches: 8. Germline loops: CDR1 GTSNPN, CDR2 SVGIG (reference sequence). The CDR3 loop reads CAWATGSQEKLFF. The CDR3 region has the DNA TGTGCCTGGGCGACAGGGTCCCAAGAAAAACTGTTTTTT.

The J gene is TRBJ2-3, the V gene TRBV20-1; D gene uncertain. The CDR3 spans 13 residues. Germline CDR1 reads DFQATT; CDR2 reads SNEGSKA (reference sequence). Between the trimmed V and J ends, which lost 3 bases and 2 bases, there was a span of 9 bases. This CDR3 reads CSARATPTDTQYF. DNA of the CDR3: TGCAGTGCTAGGGCGACGCCCACAGATACGCAGTATTTT.

This chain connects TRBV29-1 to TRBJ2-5; D gene uncertain. The CDR3 is 12 amino acids. The germline V gene encodes CDR1 SQVTM and CDR2 ANQGSEA. V was shortened by 4 bases and J by 1 base, with 7 bases between the two germline ends. The CDR3: CSVAQTQETQYF. CDR3 bases: TGCAGCGTTGCTCAAACCCAAGAGACCCAGTACTTC.

The V gene is TRBV20-1, the J gene TRBJ2-4; unclear D gene. The CDR3 loop spans 14 amino acids. Trimming removed 5 bases from V and 0 bases from J, with 11 bases in between. Germline CDR1 is DFQATT and CDR2 is SNEGSKA (reference sequence). The CDR3, as DNA: TGCAGTGCTGGAAAGACGGTAGCCAAAAACATTCAGTACTTC. This gives the protein CSAGKTVAKNIQYF.

The chain recombines TRBV6-2 or TRBV6-3 with TRBJ2-7, with 7 bases identical to TRBD1. Germline V lookup: CDR1 MNHEY, CDR2 SVGEGT. V was clipped by 5 bases and J by 5 bases; unmatched bases: 9. The CDR3 runs 14 residues. CDR3 residues: CASSKRQGSDEQYF. As DNA, the CDR3 is TGTGCCAGCAGTAAACGACAGGGTTCTGACGAGCAGTACTTC.

This chain uses TRBV25-1 with TRBJ2-5, with unresolved D. Trimming pared 3 bases from V and 1 base from J, leaving 9 bases between. CDR1 is MGHDK, CDR2 SYGVNS, per germline. This CDR3 is built from 14 residues. In DNA, the CDR3 is TGTGCCAGCAGTGATTCTCGCCTCCAAGAGACCCAGTACTTC. Protein product: CASSDSRLQETQYF.